Each of the 3 T cell receptor beta chains below was sequenced from the same sample in a study of blood T cell repertoires in COVID-19. Libraries were prepared by immunoSEQ multiplex PCR; TCRdb keeps only in-frame clonotypes and omits some of them. The repertoire includes about 61,000 clones, around 87% of them detected once, and approximately 4% sits in the top ten. The sequenced sample was peripheral blood. Receptors originate from a human donor in a cohort sampled during active COVID-19.

The V and J genes are TRBV4-3 and TRBJ2-6, with D possibly being TRBD1 (6 bases). This CDR3 is 15 amino acids long. Germline V gene data show CDR1 as LGHNA and CDR2 as YSLEER. Trimming stripped 2 bases from V and 8 bases from J, with 13 bases between. CDR3 in amino acids: CASSQRDRGSNVLTF. CDR3 nucleotides: TGCGCCAGCAGCCAAAGGGATAGGGGGTCCAACGTCCTGACTTTC.

V usage is TRBV24-1 and J usage is TRBJ2-2; D is possibly TRBD1 (6 bases). This CDR3 is built from 17 residues. The V gene lost 1 base and the J gene lost 4 bases, with 15 bases spanning the gap. The germline V gene encodes CDR1 KGHDR and CDR2 SFDVKD. Here the CDR3 DNA reads TGTGCCACCAGTGATTTTCTGAGGGGGTCGGGCACCGGGGAGCTGTTTTTT. This gives the protein CATSDFLRGSGTGELFF.

The V and J genes are TRBV13 and TRBJ2-7; perhaps TRBD1 as D (6 bases). V was shortened by 8 bases and J by 2 bases, with 13 bases between the two germline ends. Germline loops: CDR1 PRHDT, CDR2 FYEKMQ (reference sequence). This CDR3 region has 13 residues. For the CDR3, the DNA is TGTGCCAGCGGGACATCTGGTGCCTACGAGCAGTACTTC. Residues: CASGTSGAYEQYF.